Below are 10 T cell receptor beta chains sequenced from a single sample in a study of shared clonotypes between healthy human individuals. Libraries were prepared by immunoSEQ multiplex PCR; TCRdb keeps only in-frame clonotypes and omits some of them. The sample holds 450,000 to 600,000 clones; less than 85% are singletons and the top ten take 13%. The source material was PBMCs. These receptors were collected from a woman in her forties in good health. Some clones in this sample may be carry-over from other donors' samples.

The CDR3 sequence: CASSSGQGGTEAFF. The CDR3 region has the DNA TGTGCCAGCTCATCGGGACAGGGGGGAACTGAAGCTTTCTTT. This chain connects TRBV18 to TRBJ1-1; TRBD1 matches at 11 bases. CDR1 is KGHSH and CDR2 is LQKENI in the germline V gene. The CDR3 loop spans 14 amino acids. V lost 5 bases, J lost 5 bases, and 4 bases stayed unmatched. The whole variable domain, remainder taken from reference TRBV18 and TRBJ1-1, is NAGVMQNPRHLVRRRGQEARLRCSPMKGHSHVYWYRQLPEEGLKFMVYLQKENIIDESGMPKERFSAEFPKEGPSILRIQQVVRGDSAAYFCASSSGQGGTEAFFGQGTRLTVV.

This clone appeared once. The chain uses TRBV5-6 and TRBJ2-7, with TRBD1 as a possible D gene (6 bases). This CDR3 region has 15 residues. The ends were cut back, 4 bases at V and 6 bases at J, with 20 bases in the middle. Germline V gives CDR1 SGHDT, CDR2 YYEEEE. The CDR3 is CASSRGLGTFFEQYF. CDR3 nucleotides: TGTGCCAGCAGCAGGGGGTTAGGGACGTTTTTCGAGCAGTACTTC.

The chain joins TRBV25-1 to TRBJ2-7; 7 nucleotides align to TRBD1. After removal of 3 bases from V and 6 bases from J, the junction contained 8 bases not matched to a gene. The CDR3 is made up of 14 amino acids. Germline V gives CDR1 MGHDK, CDR2 SYGVNS. The CDR3 region is CASSETGPESEQYF. CDR3 DNA sequence: TGTGCCAGCAGTGAGACAGGGCCTGAGAGCGAGCAGTACTTC.

This clone was seen many times. The sample has other DNA sequences that encode this CDR3 too. The rearrangement links TRBV2 to TRBJ2-5; 11 bases align to TRBD2. Germline trimming cut 7 bases from V and 5 bases from J; bases unmatched to any gene: 6. CDR3 length: 14 amino acids. The germline V gene encodes CDR1 SNHLY and CDR2 FYNNEI. CDR3 region: CASKLAGVGETQYF. The CDR3 bases are TGTGCCAGCAAACTAGCGGGAGTGGGGGAGACCCAGTACTTC.

As concerns this clone: The same CDR3 is also encoded by other DNA sequences in this sample. The chain links TRBV18 to TRBJ2-6; D gene ambiguous. V lost 3 bases and J 0 bases, leaving 3 bases between the germline ends. CDR3 size: 14 residues. Germline V lookup: CDR1 KGHSH, CDR2 LQKENI. CDR3 protein: CASSPGSGANVLTF. Written as DNA, the CDR3 is TGTGCCAGCTCACCGGGCTCTGGGGCCAACGTCCTGACTTTC. The complete variable domain, with remaining parts taken from reference TRBV18 and TRBJ2-6, reads NAGVMQNPRHLVRRRGQEARLRCSPMKGHSHVYWYRQLPEEGLKFMVYLQKENIIDESGMPKERFSAEFPKEGPSILRIQQVVRGDSAAYFCASSPGSGANVLTFGAGSRLTVL.

This clone appeared a few times. V usage is TRBV2 and J usage is TRBJ1-2, with 9 bases aligning to TRBD1. This CDR3 comprises 13 residues. Germline CDR1 SNHLY, CDR2 FYNNEI. V shed 7 bases, J shed 3 bases, and the junction held 3 bases outside the gene matches. Written as DNA, the CDR3 is TGTGCCAGCACCGGGACAGGGTACTATGGCTACACCTTC. It translates to CASTGTGYYGYTF.

Worth noting for this clone: Other DNA sequences within the sample encode an identical CDR3. The chain has TRBV7-2 and TRBJ2-1; maybe TRBD1 (5 bases). The germline V gene encodes CDR1 SGHTA and CDR2 FQGNSA. The CDR3 covers 14 residues. Trimming left V 0 bases short and J 4 bases short, with 7 bases between. The CDR3 region has the DNA TGTGCCAGCAGCTTAGCCCCAGGGTACAATGAGCAGTTCTTC. This gives the protein CASSLAPGYNEQFF. Together with reference TRBV7-2 and TRBJ2-1, the CDR3 gives the full variable domain: GAGVSQSPSNKVTEKGKDVELRCDPISGHTALYWYRQSLGQGLEFLIYFQGNSAPDKSGLPSDRFSAERTGGSVSTLTIQRTQQEDSAVYLCASSLAPGYNEQFFGPGTRLTVL.

The J gene is TRBJ1-5, the V gene TRBV5-5; D is perhaps TRBD1 (6 bases). Germline V gives CDR1 SGHKS, CDR2 YYEKEE (reference sequence). The CDR3 runs 16 residues. The V end was cut by 2 bases, the J end by 1 base, with 13 bases between. CDR3 in amino acids: CASSFSGAVSNQPQHF. The CDR3 coding sequence is TGTGCCAGCAGCTTCTCGGGGGCGGTAAGCAATCAGCCCCAGCATTTT.

This chain joins TRBV18 and TRBJ1-2, with 9 bases identical to TRBD1. CDR1 KGHSH and CDR2 LQKENI come from the germline V gene. The ends lost 6 bases at V and 4 bases at J; junction bases unmatched: 15. There are 17 residues in the CDR3. The CDR3 DNA reads TGTGCCAGCTCCCCGGTCTACTCAGAGGGACAGGGCTATGGCTACACCTTC. Protein product: CASSPVYSEGQGYGYTF.

The rearrangement links TRBV6-5 to TRBJ1-1, with D perhaps TRBD1 (5 bases). Germline V lookup: CDR1 MNHEY, CDR2 SVGAGI. The CDR3 covers 13 residues. Trimming left V 2 bases short and J 5 bases short, with 9 bases between. In nucleotides, the CDR3 is TGTGCCAGCAGTTACGACCAGGGTACTGAAGCTTTCTTT. It translates to CASSYDQGTEAFF.